This entry lists 17 T cell receptor beta chains sequenced from one sample in a study of cytomegalovirus exposure and HLA in healthy donors. Sequenced by immunoSEQ multiplex PCR; TCRdb stores in-frame clones only, minus some. The sample has roughly 250,000 clones, around nine tenths seen once. The sample taken for sequencing was PBMCs. The receptors originated from a man younger than 35 in good health and CMV-seronegative.

This chain connects TRBV5-1 to TRBJ2-5; D uncertain. The CDR3 totals 15 residues. Between the trimmed V and J ends, which lost 4 bases and 1 base, there was a span of 14 bases. The germline gives CDR1 SGHRS, CDR2 YFSETQ. This CDR3 reads CASSPPGGAQETQYF. Written as DNA, the CDR3 is TGCGCCAGCAGCCCCCCGGGTGGAGCCCAAGAGACCCAGTACTTC.

The V gene is TRBV15, the J gene TRBJ2-1; 10 positions agree with TRBD2. Germline lookup yields CDR1 LNHNV and CDR2 YYDKDF (reference sequence). J lost 5 bases, V lost 9 bases, and 1 base had no gene match. The CDR3 consists of 12 residues. The CDR3 DNA is TGTGCCACTGGACTAGCGGACAATGAGCAGTTCTTC. Encoded protein: CATGLADNEQFF.

V is TRBV6-1 and J is TRBJ2-1; 7 bases are shared with TRBD2. Germline V gene data show CDR1 as MNHNS and CDR2 as SASEGT. This CDR3 is built from 14 residues. The V and J ends lost 1 base and 6 bases, in that order; junction bases with no gene match: 3. The CDR3 nucleotides read TGTGCCAGCAGTGAAGGGTGGACTAGCAATGAGCAGTTCTTC. It yields the protein CASSEGWTSNEQFF.

The chain links TRBV7-8 to TRBJ2-7, with TRBD2 as a possible D gene (6 bases). The germline CDR1 and CDR2 sequences are SGHVS and FQNEAQ. Trimming pared 8 bases from V and 5 bases from J, leaving 19 bases between. The CDR3 totals 14 residues. The CDR3: CASEKGEASDEQYF. The CDR3 DNA sequence: TGTGCCAGCGAAAAAGGGGAGGCCTCGGACGAGCAGTACTTC. Complete variable domain (other parts from reference TRBV7-8 and TRBJ2-7): GAGVSQSPRYKVAKRGQDVALRCDPISGHVSLFWYQQALGQGPEFLTYFQNEAQLDKSGLPSDRFFAERPEGSVSTLKIQRTQQEDSAVYLCASEKGEASDEQYFGPGTRLTVT.

This clone was picked up one time. This chain connects TRBV7-2 to TRBJ2-3; tentative D call: TRBD1 (5 bases). The CDR3 sequence is 14 residues long. CDR1 SGHTA and CDR2 FQGNSA come from the germline V gene. Trimming shortened V by 1 base and J by 4 bases, and 9 bases separated the two germline ends. The DNA of the CDR3 is TGTGCCAGCAGCTTAGGACAGTATGCAGATACGCAGTATTTT. Amino acid sequence: CASSLGQYADTQYF.

The V and J genes are TRBV4-1 and TRBJ1-5, with unresolved D. This CDR3 comprises 15 residues. The V end lost 1 base, the J end lost 0 bases, and 7 bases lay between the germline ends. The germline V gene encodes CDR1 MGHRA and CDR2 YSYEKL. In DNA, the CDR3 is TGCGCCAGCAGCCAAGTCTCGAGTAGCAATCAGCCCCAGCATTTT. It codes for CASSQVSSSNQPQHF.

The chain employs TRBV11-2 and TRBJ2-3; the D gene is possibly TRBD2 (6 bases). The CDR3 totals 18 residues. The germline V gene has CDR1 SGHAT and CDR2 FQNNGV. Trimming left V 0 bases short and J 1 base short, with 17 bases between. The CDR3: CASSLDTENSGRTDTQYF. The CDR3 region has the DNA TGTGCCAGCAGCTTAGACACCGAAAATAGCGGTCGCACAGATACGCAGTATTTT.

The chain combines TRBV9 with TRBJ1-2; 8 bases are a match to TRBD1. Germline assignment: CDR1 SGDLS and CDR2 YYNGEE. Germline trimming cut 2 bases from V and 3 bases from J; bases unmatched to any gene: 9. The CDR3 is 16 residues long. The CDR3 DNA reads TGTGCCAGCAGCGTGCGGAGCGGGACAGGCTACTATGGCTACACCTTC. Its protein product is CASSVRSGTGYYGYTF.

This sequence joins TRBV19 and TRBJ2-6, with TRBD1 identical over 8 bases. V lost 4 bases and J lost 0; bases outside the gene matches: 5. CDR3 length equals 17 residues. Germline V gene lookup returns CDR1 LNHDA and CDR2 SQIVND (reference sequence). The CDR3 sequence is CASSSGTGSSGANVLTF. The CDR3 nucleotides read TGTGCCAGTAGTAGCGGGACAGGAAGCTCTGGGGCCAACGTCCTGACTTTC.

The chain carries TRBV4-3 and TRBJ1-2; D ambiguous. The CDR3 has 13 amino acids. Germline CDR1 reads LGHNA; CDR2 reads YSLEER. With 0 bases removed from V and 13 bases from J, the gap between germline ends came to 15 bases. In DNA form, the CDR3 reads TGCGCCAGCAGCCAAGATCAGGCCGGCAGATGCACCTTC. This gives the protein CASSQDQAGRCTF.

This chain links TRBV5-4 with TRBJ1-4; 10 bases agree with TRBD1. The CDR3 runs 15 residues. CDR1 and CDR2 (germline): SGHNT, YYREEE (reference sequence). V lost 1 base to trimming and J lost 6 bases; unmatched junction nucleotides: 3. CDR3 in DNA: TGTGCCAGCAGCTTGTTCGGGACAGGGGATGAAAAACTGTTTTTT. Protein: CASSLFGTGDEKLFF.

The chain recombines TRBV2 with TRBJ2-3, with TRBD1 as a possible D gene (6 bases). The germline V gene has CDR1 SNHLY and CDR2 FYNNEI. The V gene lost 3 bases and the J gene lost 0 bases, with 13 bases spanning the gap. This CDR3 region has 16 residues. DNA of the CDR3: TGTGCCAGCAGTGACCCGGACAGCACTAGCACAGATACGCAGTATTTT. It translates to CASSDPDSTSTDTQYF.

J is TRBJ2-3 and V is TRBV7-2; TRBD2 aligns across 9 bases. Germline V gene lookup returns CDR1 SGHTA and CDR2 FQGNSA. Trimming took 3 bases from V and 0 from J; bases not matched to a gene: 7. The CDR3 runs 17 residues. The CDR3 coding sequence is TGTGCCAGCAGCTTCCTGGCTAGCGGGGCAAGCACAGATACGCAGTATTTT. Translating gives CASSFLASGASTDTQYF.

The chain carries TRBV11-3 and TRBJ2-7; 12 nucleotides align to TRBD2. With 3 bases clipped from V and 12 bases from J, the junction kept 15 bases outside the gene matches. Germline V lookup: CDR1 SGHNT, CDR2 YENEEA. CDR3 length equals 16 residues. CDR3: CASSLPLTSGGQGGYF. The CDR3 region has the DNA TGTGCCAGCAGCTTGCCATTGACTAGCGGGGGTCAAGGGGGGTACTTC.

The rearrangement uses TRBV5-5 and TRBJ2-5, with TRBD1 matching 10 bases. Trimming at V came to 2 bases and at J to 6 bases, leaving 7 bases not matched to a gene. This CDR3 is 15 amino acids long. CDR1 is SGHKS and CDR2 is YYEKEE in the germline V gene (reference sequence). CDR3 nucleotides: TGTGCCAGCAGCTTCCGGGACAGGGGCGTACAGACCCAGTACTTC. Translating gives CASSFRDRGVQTQYF. The whole variable domain, remainder taken from reference TRBV5-5 and TRBJ2-5, is DAGVTQSPTHLIKTRGQQVTLRCSPISGHKSVSWYQQVLGQGPQFIFQYYEKEERGRGNFPDRFSARQFPNYSSELNVNALLLGDSALYLCASSFRDRGVQTQYFGPGTRLLVL.

The CDR3 region is CASSLDLGPDRLYNEQFF. The CDR3 bases are TGTGCCAGCAGCTTGGATCTTGGTCCGGACAGGCTGTACAATGAGCAGTTCTTC. This sequence joins TRBV5-6 and TRBJ2-1; 7 bases are shared with TRBD1. Trimming took 0 bases from V and 4 from J; bases not matched to a gene: 13. CDR3 size: 18 residues. Per the germline V gene, CDR1 is SGHDT and CDR2 is YYEEEE.

This clone occurred once. The chain combines TRBV6-6 with TRBJ2-1; D possibly corresponds to TRBD2 (6 bases). Between the trimmed V and J ends, which lost 5 bases and 7 bases, there was a span of 12 bases. The CDR3 has 13 amino acids. From germline, CDR1 is MNHNY and CDR2 SVGAGI (reference sequence). The CDR3: CASSTPGSNEQFF. In DNA form, the CDR3 reads TGTGCCAGCAGTACCCCCGGGAGTAATGAGCAGTTCTTC.